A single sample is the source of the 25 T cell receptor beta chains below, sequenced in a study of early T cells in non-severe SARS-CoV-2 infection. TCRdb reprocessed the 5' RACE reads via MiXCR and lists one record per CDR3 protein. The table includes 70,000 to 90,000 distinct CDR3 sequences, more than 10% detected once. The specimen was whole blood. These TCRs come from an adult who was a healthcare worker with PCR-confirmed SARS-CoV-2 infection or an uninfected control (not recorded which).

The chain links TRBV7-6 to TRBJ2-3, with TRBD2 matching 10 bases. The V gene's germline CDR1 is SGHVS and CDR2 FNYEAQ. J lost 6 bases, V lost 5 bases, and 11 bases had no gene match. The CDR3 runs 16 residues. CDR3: CASSQLLAGVADTQYF. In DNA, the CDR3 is TGTGCCAGCAGCCAGCTCCTAGCGGGAGTTGCGGATACGCAGTATTTT.

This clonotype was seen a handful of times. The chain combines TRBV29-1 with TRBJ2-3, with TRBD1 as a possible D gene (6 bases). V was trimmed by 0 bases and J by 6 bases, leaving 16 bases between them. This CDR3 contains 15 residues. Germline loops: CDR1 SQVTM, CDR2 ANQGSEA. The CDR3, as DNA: TGCAGCGTTGAAGATCAGGGGTGGCGAGGGGATACGCAGTATTTT. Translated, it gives CSVEDQGWRGDTQYF.

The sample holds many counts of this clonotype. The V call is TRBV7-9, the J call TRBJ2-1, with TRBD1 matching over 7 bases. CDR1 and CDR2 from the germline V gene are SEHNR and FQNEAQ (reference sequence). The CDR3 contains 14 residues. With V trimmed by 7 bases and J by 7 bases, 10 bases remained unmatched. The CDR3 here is CASTGTAPWNEQFF. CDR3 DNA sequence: TGTGCCAGCACCGGGACAGCCCCTTGGAATGAGCAGTTCTTC.

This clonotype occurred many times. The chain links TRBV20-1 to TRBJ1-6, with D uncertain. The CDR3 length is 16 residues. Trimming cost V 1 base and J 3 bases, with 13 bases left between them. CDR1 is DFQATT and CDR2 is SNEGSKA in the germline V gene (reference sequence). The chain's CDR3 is CSARVDGGLYNSPLHF. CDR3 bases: TGCAGTGCTAGAGTGGACGGTGGCCTCTATAATTCACCCCTCCACTTT.

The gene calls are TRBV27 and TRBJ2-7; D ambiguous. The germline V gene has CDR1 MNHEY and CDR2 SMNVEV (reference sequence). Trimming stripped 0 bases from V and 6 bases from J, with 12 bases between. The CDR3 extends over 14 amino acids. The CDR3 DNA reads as TGTGCCAGCAGTTTATCCCTACCCCCAGCCGAGCAGTACTTC. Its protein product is CASSLSLPPAEQYF.

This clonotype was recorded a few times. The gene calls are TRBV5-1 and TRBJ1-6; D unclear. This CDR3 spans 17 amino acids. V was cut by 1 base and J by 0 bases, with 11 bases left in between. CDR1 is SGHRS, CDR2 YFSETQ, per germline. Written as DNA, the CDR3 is TGCGCCAGCAGCTTGCCCAGACTGAGCTCCTATAATTCACCCCTCCACTTT. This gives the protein CASSLPRLSSYNSPLHF. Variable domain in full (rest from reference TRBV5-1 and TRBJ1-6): KAGVTQTPRYLIKTRGQQVTLSCSPISGHRSVSWYQQTPGQGLQFLFEYFSETQRNKGNFPGRFSGRQFSNSRSEMNVSTLELGDSALYLCASSLPRLSSYNSPLHFGNGTRLTVT.

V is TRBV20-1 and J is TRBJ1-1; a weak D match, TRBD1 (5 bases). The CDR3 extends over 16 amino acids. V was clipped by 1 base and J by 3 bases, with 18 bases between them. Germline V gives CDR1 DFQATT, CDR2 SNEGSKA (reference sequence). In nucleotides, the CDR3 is TGCAGTGCTAGAGTTCGGCAGCGGGGAGGGGACACTGAAGCTTTCTTT. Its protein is CSARVRQRGGDTEAFF.

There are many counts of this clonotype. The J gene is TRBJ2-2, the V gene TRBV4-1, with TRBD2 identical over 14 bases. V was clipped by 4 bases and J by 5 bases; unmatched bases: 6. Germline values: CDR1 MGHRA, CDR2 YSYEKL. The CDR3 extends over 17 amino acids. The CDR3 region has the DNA TGCGCCAGCAGCCGCGGACTAGCGGGAGGCGAGACCGGGGAGCTGTTTTTT. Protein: CASSRGLAGGETGELFF.

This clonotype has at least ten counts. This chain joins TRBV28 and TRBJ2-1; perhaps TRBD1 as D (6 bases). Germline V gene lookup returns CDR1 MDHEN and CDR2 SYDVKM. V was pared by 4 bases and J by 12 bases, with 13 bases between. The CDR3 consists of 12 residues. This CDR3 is CASSSTGRWQFF. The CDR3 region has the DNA TGTGCCAGCAGTTCGACAGGCCGTTGGCAGTTCTTC.

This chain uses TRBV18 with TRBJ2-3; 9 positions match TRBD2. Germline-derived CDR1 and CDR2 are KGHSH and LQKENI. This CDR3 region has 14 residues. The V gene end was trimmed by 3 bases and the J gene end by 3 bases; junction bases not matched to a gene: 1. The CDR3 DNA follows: TGTGCCAGCTCACCGGCGGGAGGGACAGATACGCAGTATTTT. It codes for CASSPAGGTDTQYF.

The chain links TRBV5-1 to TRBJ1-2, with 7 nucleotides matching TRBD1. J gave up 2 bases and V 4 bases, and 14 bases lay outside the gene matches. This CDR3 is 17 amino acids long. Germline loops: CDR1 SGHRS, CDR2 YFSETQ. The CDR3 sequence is CASSRGRDSGTNYGYTF. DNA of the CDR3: TGCGCCAGCAGCCGGGGAAGGGACAGCGGTACAAACTATGGCTACACCTTC.

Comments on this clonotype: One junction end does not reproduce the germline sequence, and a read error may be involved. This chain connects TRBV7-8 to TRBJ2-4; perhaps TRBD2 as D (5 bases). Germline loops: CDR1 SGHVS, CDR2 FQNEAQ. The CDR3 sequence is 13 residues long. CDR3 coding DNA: TGTGCCAGCAGCAGAGCCGGGAAAAGCATTCAGTACTTC. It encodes CASSRAGKSIQYF.

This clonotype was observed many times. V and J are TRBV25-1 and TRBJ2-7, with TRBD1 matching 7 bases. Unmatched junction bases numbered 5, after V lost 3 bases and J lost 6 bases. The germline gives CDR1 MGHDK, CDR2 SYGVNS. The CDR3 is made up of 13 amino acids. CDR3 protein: CASSDEGAREQYF. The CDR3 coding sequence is TGTGCCAGCAGTGACGAGGGGGCGCGCGAGCAGTACTTC.

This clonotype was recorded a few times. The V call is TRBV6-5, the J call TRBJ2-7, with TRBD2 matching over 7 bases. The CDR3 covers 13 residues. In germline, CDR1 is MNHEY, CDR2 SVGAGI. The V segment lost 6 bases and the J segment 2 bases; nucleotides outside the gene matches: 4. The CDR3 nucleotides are TGTGCCAGCAGAGCGGGACCACCCTACGAGCAGTACTTC. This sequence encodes CASRAGPPYEQYF.

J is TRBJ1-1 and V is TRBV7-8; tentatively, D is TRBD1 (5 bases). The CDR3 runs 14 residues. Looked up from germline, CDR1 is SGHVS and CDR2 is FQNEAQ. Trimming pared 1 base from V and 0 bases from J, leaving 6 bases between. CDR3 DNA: TGTGCCAGCAGCTTAGGGGGCATGAACACTGAAGCTTTCTTT. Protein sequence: CASSLGGMNTEAFF.

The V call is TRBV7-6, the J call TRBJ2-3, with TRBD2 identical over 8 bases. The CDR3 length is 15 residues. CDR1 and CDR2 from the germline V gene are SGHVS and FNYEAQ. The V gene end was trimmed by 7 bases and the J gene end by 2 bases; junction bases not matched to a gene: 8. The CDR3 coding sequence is TGTGCCAGCACCTTCGGGGGGGGCTCCACAGATACGCAGTATTTT. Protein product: CASTFGGGSTDTQYF.

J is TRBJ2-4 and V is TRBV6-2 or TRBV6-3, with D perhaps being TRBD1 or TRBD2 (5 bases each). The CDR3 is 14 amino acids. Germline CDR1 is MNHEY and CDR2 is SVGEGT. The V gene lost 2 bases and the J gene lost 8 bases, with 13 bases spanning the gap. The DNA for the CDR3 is TGTGCCAGCAGTTACGGCGGGCAGGGATACATTCAGTACTTC. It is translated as CASSYGGQGYIQYF.

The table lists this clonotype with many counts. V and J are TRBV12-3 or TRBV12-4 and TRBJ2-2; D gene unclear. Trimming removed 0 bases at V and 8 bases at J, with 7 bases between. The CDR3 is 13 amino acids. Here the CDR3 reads CASSLATEGELFF. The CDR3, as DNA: TGTGCCAGCAGTTTAGCGACGGAAGGGGAGCTGTTTTTT.

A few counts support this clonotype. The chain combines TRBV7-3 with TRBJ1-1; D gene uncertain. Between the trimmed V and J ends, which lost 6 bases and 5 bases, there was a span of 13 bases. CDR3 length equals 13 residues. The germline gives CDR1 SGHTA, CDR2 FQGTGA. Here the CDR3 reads CASSLGRETEAFF. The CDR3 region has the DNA TGTGCCAGCAGTCTTGGACGGGAAACTGAAGCTTTCTTT.

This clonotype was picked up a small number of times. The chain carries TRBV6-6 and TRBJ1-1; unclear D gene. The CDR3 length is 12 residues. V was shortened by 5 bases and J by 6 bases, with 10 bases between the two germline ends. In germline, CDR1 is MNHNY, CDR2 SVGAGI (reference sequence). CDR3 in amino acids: CASSPPGAEAFF. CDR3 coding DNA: TGTGCCAGCAGTCCCCCGGGAGCTGAAGCTTTCTTT.

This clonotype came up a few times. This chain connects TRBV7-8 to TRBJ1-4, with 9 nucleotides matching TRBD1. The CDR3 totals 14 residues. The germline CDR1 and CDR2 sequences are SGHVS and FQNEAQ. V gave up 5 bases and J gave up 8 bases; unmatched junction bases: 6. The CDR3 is CASSLQGAGEKLFF. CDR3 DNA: TGTGCCAGCAGCCTACAGGGGGCCGGGGAAAAACTGTTTTTT.

In nucleotides, the CDR3 is TGTGCCAGCTGCCCTGGCCCGGGACTCCAAGAGACCCAGTACTTC. This gives the protein CASCPGPGLQETQYF. The chain is built from TRBV2 and TRBJ2-5; D perhaps matches TRBD2 (6 bases). The CDR3 totals 15 residues. Trimming cost V 8 bases and J 1 base, with 17 bases left between them. The germline CDR1 and CDR2 sequences are SNHLY and FYNNEI.

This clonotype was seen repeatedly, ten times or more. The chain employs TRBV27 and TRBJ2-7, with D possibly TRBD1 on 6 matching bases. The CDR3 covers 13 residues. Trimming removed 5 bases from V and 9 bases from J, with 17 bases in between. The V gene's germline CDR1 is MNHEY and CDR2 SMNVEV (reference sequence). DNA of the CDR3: TGTGCCAGCAGTGCCGGACAGTCTGGGGCGCAGTACTTC. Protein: CASSAGQSGAQYF.

CDR3 sequence: CASSGQGLNQPQHF. CDR3 sequence (DNA): TGTGCCAGCAGTGGACAGGGCCTCAATCAGCCCCAGCATTTT. This chain links TRBV2 with TRBJ1-5; 7 nucleotides align to TRBD1. The CDR3 has 14 residues. The junction had 3 bases not matched to a gene; V was cut back by 4 bases and J by 3 bases. From germline, CDR1 is SNHLY and CDR2 FYNNEI.

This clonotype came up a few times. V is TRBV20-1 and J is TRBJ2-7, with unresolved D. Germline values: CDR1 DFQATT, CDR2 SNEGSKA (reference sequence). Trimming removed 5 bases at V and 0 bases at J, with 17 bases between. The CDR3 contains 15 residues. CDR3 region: CSAPGARASSYEQYF. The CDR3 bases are TGCAGTGCTCCGGGTGCTAGGGCAAGCTCCTACGAGCAGTACTTC.